The 17 T cell receptor beta chains below were found in one sample sequenced in a study of cytomegalovirus exposure and HLA in healthy donors (dated by TCRdb to 2016 to 2017). The library was built by means of the immunoSEQ multiplex PCR assay. The table comes from immuneACCESS by way of TCRdb, which keeps in-frame sequences with V and J called. Part of the clones is missing from these tables; in studies checked, under half for an unresolved V gene and the rest for unknown reasons. This sample is represented by 59,000 or so clones; roughly 87% of them were singletons. The ten largest clones capture about 16% of the sample. Sequencing used PBMCs. These receptors came from a young woman in good health and CMV-seronegative.

CDR3 amino acids: CASSLSGGQRNTEAFF. DNA for the CDR3: TGTGCCAGCAGCTTAAGTGGGGGACAGCGGAACACTGAAGCTTTCTTT. The V and J genes are TRBV7-2 and TRBJ1-1; 7 nucleotides line up with TRBD1. With 2 bases clipped from V and 1 base from J, the junction kept 7 bases outside the gene matches. Germline CDR1 and CDR2: SGHTA and FQGNSA. There are 16 residues in the CDR3.

The chain is built from TRBV6-5 and TRBJ1-1; TRBD1 might be the D (6 bases). V was cut by 2 bases and J by 1 base, with 11 bases left in between. There are 15 residues in the CDR3. CDR1 and CDR2 (germline): MNHEY, SVGAGI. The CDR3 DNA is TGTGCCAGCAGTTACGACACAGGGCCGAACACTGAAGCTTTCTTT. It is translated as CASSYDTGPNTEAFF.

The CDR3 here is CASSALLVGAGDTQYF. CDR3 nucleotide sequence: TGTGCCAGCAGTGCCCTTTTAGTGGGGGCGGGAGATACGCAGTATTTT. The chain links TRBV6-1 to TRBJ2-3, with D possibly matching TRBD1 (6 bases). This CDR3 comprises 16 residues. Germline CDR1 is MNHNS and CDR2 is SASEGT. Between the trimmed V and J ends, which lost 4 bases and 5 bases, there was a span of 19 bases.

The chain employs TRBV30 and TRBJ1-5; 11 nucleotides align to TRBD1. The junction had 2 bases not matched to a gene; V was cut back by 3 bases and J by 4 bases. Germline CDR1 GTSNPN, CDR2 SVGIG (reference sequence). The CDR3 has 14 residues. The CDR3 DNA reads TGTGCCTGGAGCCGGGACAGGGGGAATCAGCCCCAGCATTTT. Amino acids: CAWSRDRGNQPQHF.

The chain is built from TRBV6-1 and TRBJ2-2, with D maybe TRBD2 (6 bases). V lost 2 bases to trimming and J lost 4 bases, with 17 bases between them. The germline gives CDR1 MNHNS, CDR2 SASEGT. The CDR3 length is 17 residues. CDR3 amino acids: CASSETFGGAVTGELFF. CDR3 in DNA: TGTGCCAGCAGTGAAACTTTTGGCGGGGCGGTCACCGGGGAGCTGTTTTTT.

The chain is built from TRBV7-3 and TRBJ2-2, with 11 bases matching TRBD1. Germline CDR1 SGHTA, CDR2 FQGTGA. The CDR3 length is 15 residues. With V trimmed by 4 bases and J by 5 bases, 3 bases remained unmatched. The CDR3: CASSWTGGFTGELFF. CDR3 sequence (DNA): TGTGCCAGCAGCTGGACAGGGGGCTTTACCGGGGAGCTGTTTTTT.

The CDR3 region has the DNA TGTGCCAGCAGTGACAAAACAACTAATGAAAAACTGTTTTTT. Its translation is CASSDKTTNEKLFF. The chain links TRBV2 to TRBJ1-4; D is unresolved. The germline gives CDR1 SNHLY, CDR2 FYNNEI. V lost 3 bases and J lost 0, with 5 bases in between. The CDR3 is 14 amino acids.

The V gene is TRBV11-2, the J gene TRBJ2-7; 8 nucleotides agree with TRBD1. Per germline, CDR1 SGHAT and CDR2 FQNNGV. After removal of 3 bases from V and 1 base from J, the junction contained 8 bases not matched to a gene. The CDR3 loop spans 16 amino acids. CDR3 in amino acids: CASSFPAGGRSYEQYF. The CDR3 bases are TGTGCCAGCAGCTTTCCCGCAGGGGGCAGGTCCTACGAGCAGTACTTC.

The chain joins TRBV29-1 to TRBJ1-1, with D possibly matching TRBD1 (5 bases). The germline CDR1 and CDR2 sequences are SQVTM and ANQGSEA. Trimming removed 6 bases at V and 0 bases at J, with 11 bases between. The CDR3 contains 13 residues. The CDR3 sequence is CSVGGRMNTEAFF. Here the CDR3 DNA reads TGCAGCGTGGGGGGACGGATGAACACTGAAGCTTTCTTT.

The chain joins TRBV28 to TRBJ2-7; TRBD1 is a possible D gene (6 bases). The CDR3 length is 15 residues. Germline CDR1 is MDHEN and CDR2 is SYDVKM. Between the trimmed V and J ends, which lost 4 bases and 7 bases, there was a span of 20 bases. The CDR3 loop reads CASSWGQGPPWEQYF. The CDR3 region has the DNA TGTGCCAGCAGTTGGGGACAAGGGCCACCTTGGGAGCAGTACTTC.

The chain is built from TRBV19 and TRBJ2-7; unclear D gene. Looked up from germline, CDR1 is LNHDA and CDR2 is SQIVND (reference sequence). This CDR3 comprises 15 residues. The germline V and J ends were trimmed by 5 bases and 6 bases, with 20 bases remaining between them. The DNA of the CDR3 is TGTGCCAGTAGTTCGTCCACAAATGGGCTCGGCGAGCAGTACTTC. As protein: CASSSSTNGLGEQYF.

This chain connects TRBV7-8 to TRBJ2-5, with D unclear. The V and J ends lost 5 bases and 2 bases respectively, with 12 bases between them. CDR3 length equals 14 residues. Germline lookup yields CDR1 SGHVS and CDR2 FQNEAQ. The CDR3 protein is CASSLSGPQETQYF. CDR3 bases: TGTGCCAGCAGCCTTAGTGGGCCACAAGAGACCCAGTACTTC. Full variable domain (rest looked up from reference TRBV7-8 and TRBJ2-5): GAGVSQSPRYKVAKRGQDVALRCDPISGHVSLFWYQQALGQGPEFLTYFQNEAQLDKSGLPSDRFFAERPEGSVSTLKIQRTQQEDSAVYLCASSLSGPQETQYFGPGTRLLVL.

The V gene is TRBV14, the J gene TRBJ2-5; 11 bases are shared with TRBD2. V was pared by 4 bases and J by 5 bases, with 6 bases of the junction left unmatched. CDR1 is SGHDN and CDR2 is FVKESK in the germline V gene. This CDR3 spans 15 amino acids. The CDR3 DNA reads TGTGCCAGCAGCCTTAGCGGGAGGGCCTATGAGACCCAGTACTTC. This encodes CASSLSGRAYETQYF.

The chain couples TRBV28 to TRBJ2-3; 9 positions match TRBD2. The CDR3 sequence is 17 residues long. Germline lookup yields CDR1 MDHEN and CDR2 SYDVKM. Unmatched junction bases numbered 21, after V lost 4 bases and J lost 13 bases. CDR3 nucleotide sequence: TGTGCCAGCAGTTCCCCGGAGGGGTGGGCTAGCGGGGTACGGGAGTATTTT. It is translated as CASSSPEGWASGVREYF. Supplemented by reference TRBV28 and TRBJ2-3, the full variable domain reads DVKVTQSSRYLVKRTGEKVFLECVQDMDHENMFWYRQDPGLGLRLIYFSYDVKMKEKGDIPEGYSVSREKKERFSLILESASTNQTSMYLCASSSPEGWASGVREYFGPGTRLTVL.

V usage is TRBV19 and J usage is TRBJ2-3, with a possible D match to TRBD1 (6 bases). Germline CDR1 reads LNHDA; CDR2 reads SQIVND (reference sequence). Trimming left V 4 bases short and J 6 bases short, with 17 bases between. This CDR3 region has 15 residues. The CDR3 bases are TGTGCCAGTAGTACCCAGGGGTACTCGGGGGATACGCAGTATTTT. Residues: CASSTQGYSGDTQYF.

This chain connects TRBV28 to TRBJ1-2; 7 positions match TRBD1. The CDR3 loop spans 12 amino acids. J was trimmed by 2 bases and V by 8 bases; bases with no gene match: 2. CDR1 is MDHEN and CDR2 is SYDVKM in the germline V gene. The CDR3 spells CASSRGNYGYTF. CDR3 nucleotides: TGTGCCAGCTCCAGGGGGAACTATGGCTACACCTTC.

The chain joins TRBV19 to TRBJ1-5, with a weak D call TRBD1 (6 bases). Germline assignment: CDR1 LNHDA and CDR2 SQIVND (reference sequence). V lost 2 bases, J lost 4 bases, and 9 bases lay in between. CDR3 length equals 14 residues. This CDR3 is CASSIWTANQPQHF. CDR3 sequence (DNA): TGTGCCAGTAGTATATGGACAGCAAATCAGCCCCAGCATTTT.